These 17 T cell receptor beta chains originate from one sample sequenced in a study of shared clonotypes between healthy human individuals. Generated by immunoSEQ multiplex PCR, the TCRdb table keeps only in-frame clones and is missing some. Of over 850,000 clones detected, 75% to 80% appear once; the ten largest clones hold 0.52%. The sample consisted of memory CD4+ T cells from PBMCs. Stated subset: CD45RA-negative fraction. These receptors all stem from a man aged 18 to 29 in good health. Some clones in this sample may be carry-over from other donors' samples.

The V call is TRBV15, the J call TRBJ2-2; no clear D. V lost 0 bases to trimming and J lost 5 bases, with 7 bases between them. The CDR3 consists of 14 residues. Per the germline V gene, CDR1 is LNHNV and CDR2 is YYDKDF (reference sequence). The chain's CDR3 is CATSRDLGTGELFF. The DNA of the CDR3 is TGTGCCACCAGCAGAGATCTTGGAACCGGGGAGCTGTTTTTT.

This clone came up a few times. This chain uses TRBV2 with TRBJ1-1; D is unclear. Trimming left V 6 bases short and J 6 bases short, with 8 bases between. Germline assignment: CDR1 SNHLY and CDR2 FYNNEI. The CDR3 contains 11 residues. The CDR3 spells CASRTEAEAFF. The CDR3 coding sequence is TGTGCCAGCAGGACGGAGGCTGAAGCTTTCTTT. The full variable domain, rest sourced from reference TRBV2 and TRBJ1-1, is EPEVTQTPSHQVTQMGQEVILRCVPISNHLYFYWYRQILGQKVEFLVSFYNNEISEKSEIFDDQFSVERPDGSNFTLKIRSTKLEDSAMYFCASRTEAEAFFGQGTRLTVV.

This clone appeared a few times. Different DNA sequences within this sample yield the same CDR3. This chain uses TRBV2 with TRBJ1-1, with D tentatively TRBD1 (5 bases). Germline V gene sequence: CDR1 SNHLY, CDR2 FYNNEI. V lost 7 bases, J lost 0 bases, and 9 bases lay in between. The CDR3 sequence is 13 residues long. The CDR3 is CASTEGLNTEAFF. The CDR3 DNA reads TGTGCCAGCACCGAGGGGTTGAACACTGAAGCTTTCTTT. Looking up the rest from reference TRBV2 and TRBJ1-1 gives the full variable domain: EPEVTQTPSHQVTQMGQEVILRCVPISNHLYFYWYRQILGQKVEFLVSFYNNEISEKSEIFDDQFSVERPDGSNFTLKIRSTKLEDSAMYFCASTEGLNTEAFFGQGTRLTVV.

This chain links TRBV14 with TRBJ2-2, with TRBD1 identical over 7 bases. V lost 0 bases and J lost 7; bases outside the gene matches: 2. The CDR3 runs to 14 residues. Germline V lookup: CDR1 SGHDN, CDR2 FVKESK. The CDR3 bases are TGTGCCAGCAGCCAAGACAGGGGGATCGGGGAGCTGTTTTTT. Residues: CASSQDRGIGELFF.

This sequence joins TRBV7-2 and TRBJ2-7, with D uncertain. Germline lookup yields CDR1 SGHTA and CDR2 FQGNSA. This CDR3 is built from 13 residues. With 3 bases removed from V and 6 bases from J, the gap between germline ends came to 12 bases. The CDR3 reads CASSLRRFSEQYF. In DNA form, the CDR3 reads TGTGCCAGCAGCTTGCGACGTTTCAGCGAGCAGTACTTC.

The chain employs TRBV5-1 and TRBJ2-5; D gene ambiguous. Germline CDR1 SGHRS, CDR2 YFSETQ. V lost 0 bases and J lost 9, with 15 bases in between. The CDR3 loop spans 14 amino acids. CDR3 in amino acids: CASSLVGPGEAQYF. Written as DNA, the CDR3 is TGCGCCAGCAGCTTGGTTGGCCCCGGCGAGGCCCAGTACTTC.

Note on this clone: A much larger clone lies a single base off, so this may be a read error. This chain links TRBV11-2 with TRBJ2-5; maybe TRBD1 (6 bases). Looked up from germline, CDR1 is SGHAT and CDR2 is FQNNGV. The CDR3 runs to 16 residues. Trimming left V 7 bases short and J 4 bases short, with 22 bases between. This chain's CDR3 is CASNRFKGGRGETQYF. The CDR3 nucleotides are TGTGCCAGCAACAGATTTAAAGGGGGAAGAGGAGAGACCCAGTACTTC.

In the case of this clone: Other DNA sequences in the same sample also yield this CDR3. V usage is TRBV5-1 and J usage is TRBJ1-5, with a tentative D call TRBD1 (5 bases). The CDR3 is 14 amino acids. CDR1 and CDR2 from the germline V gene are SGHRS and YFSETQ. V lost 0 bases and J lost 7, with 11 bases in between. CDR3: CASSLEGSGQPQHF. CDR3 coding DNA: TGCGCCAGCAGCTTGGAGGGGAGCGGCCAGCCCCAGCATTTT.

The chain is built from TRBV5-4 and TRBJ2-7; D is perhaps TRBD2 (6 bases). V was clipped by 4 bases and J by 3 bases, with 17 bases between them. The CDR3 is 15 amino acids. Germline V gives CDR1 SGHNT, CDR2 YYREEE (reference sequence). This chain's CDR3 is CASSPDGGRLYEQYF. DNA for the CDR3: TGTGCCAGCAGCCCGGACGGGGGACGTCTCTACGAGCAGTACTTC.

The genes are TRBV5-4 and TRBJ2-5; D is unclear. Per the germline V gene, CDR1 is SGHNT and CDR2 is YYREEE (reference sequence). This CDR3 spans 15 amino acids. The germline V and J ends were trimmed by 4 bases and 1 base, with 14 bases remaining between them. CDR3 in DNA: TGTGCCAGCAGCAGACCCTCAGGTGGCCAAGAGACCCAGTACTTC. It yields the protein CASSRPSGGQETQYF. The full variable domain, completed using reference TRBV5-4 and TRBJ2-5, is ETGVTQSPTHLIKTRGQQVTLRCSSQSGHNTVSWYQQALGQGPQFIFQYYREEENGRGNFPPRFSGLQFPNYSSELNVNALELDDSALYLCASSRPSGGQETQYFGPGTRLLVL.

This clone showed up just a few times. The chain joins TRBV10-2 to TRBJ2-5, with D possibly being TRBD1 or TRBD2 (5 bases each). Germline CDR1 is WSHSY and CDR2 is SAAADI. This CDR3 comprises 14 residues. V lost 0 bases to trimming and J lost 4 bases, with 9 bases between them. As DNA, the CDR3 is TGCGCCAGCAGTGAGTCGGGGCGGGCAGAGACCCAGTACTTC. Its protein is CASSESGRAETQYF.

The chain is built from TRBV18 and TRBJ1-5; D ambiguous. CDR1 KGHSH and CDR2 LQKENI come from the germline V gene. The CDR3 length is 15 residues. V gave up 3 bases and J gave up 4 bases, with 13 bases separating them. For the CDR3, the DNA is TGTGCCAGCTCACCTGACGGGTTATCAAATCAGCCCCAGCATTTT. Amino acid sequence: CASSPDGLSNQPQHF.

The chain links TRBV28 to TRBJ1-1; D is undetermined. This CDR3 spans 14 amino acids. Germline V gene lookup returns CDR1 MDHEN and CDR2 SYDVKM. Between the trimmed V and J ends, which lost 5 bases and 2 bases, there was a span of 12 bases. Here the CDR3 reads CASSVGGGNTEAFF. For the CDR3, the DNA is TGTGCCAGCAGTGTGGGCGGAGGAAACACTGAAGCTTTCTTT.

The chain has TRBV7-9 and TRBJ2-3; D may match TRBD1 or TRBD2 (5 bases each). Germline V lookup: CDR1 SEHNR, CDR2 FQNEAQ (reference sequence). Trimming cost V 1 base and J 3 bases, with 23 bases left between them. The CDR3 extends over 19 amino acids. The CDR3 DNA sequence: TGTGCCAGCAGCTTAGATTTGGTATCTGGGACCTCTAGTACAGATACGCAGTATTTT. This translates into CASSLDLVSGTSSTDTQYF.

This clone came up a few times. V gene TRBV4-1 combines with J gene TRBJ2-1; 8 nucleotides line up with TRBD2. The ends lost 3 bases at V and 7 bases at J; junction bases unmatched: 17. The CDR3 sequence is 18 residues long. Germline V gene sequence: CDR1 MGHRA, CDR2 YSYEKL. The CDR3 sequence: CASSQTAGSGSMWNEQFF. For the CDR3, the DNA is TGCGCCAGCAGCCAGACGGCCGGGAGCGGGAGTATGTGGAATGAGCAGTTCTTC.

J is TRBJ2-2 and V is TRBV5-4; 7 bases are a match to TRBD1. This CDR3 region has 14 residues. After removal of 0 bases from V and 6 bases from J, the junction contained 2 bases not matched to a gene. Germline CDR1 is SGHNT and CDR2 is YYREEE (reference sequence). CDR3 DNA: TGTGCCAGCAGCTTGGAGGGGGCCGCCGGGGAGCTGTTTTTT. Its translation is CASSLEGAAGELFF.

Written as DNA, the CDR3 is TGTGCCAGCAGCTTAGATCCCATAGGGGCCACGGTAGAAAAACTGTTTTTT. This translates into CASSLDPIGATVEKLFF. The V gene is TRBV7-8, the J gene TRBJ1-4, with a possible D match to TRBD1 (5 bases). Trimming removed 1 base at V and 8 bases at J, with 20 bases between. Germline assignment: CDR1 SGHVS and CDR2 FQNEAQ. The CDR3 is made up of 17 amino acids. Supplemented by reference TRBV7-8 and TRBJ1-4, the full variable domain reads GAGVSQSPRYKVAKRGQDVALRCDPISGHVSLFWYQQALGQGPEFLTYFQNEAQLDKSGLPSDRFFAERPEGSVSTLKIQRTQQEDSAVYLCASSLDPIGATVEKLFFGSGTQLSVL.